This TCR beta chain was recorded in a study of control samples from healthy donors and cancer patients. Clones were read by immunoSEQ multiplex PCR, and TCRdb kept only the in-frame ones, dropping some. The sample includes 99,000 or so clones, roughly four fifths seen only once; the top ten take 1.5% to 2%. The CDR3 covers 15 residues. Trimming left V 3 bases short and J 0 bases short, with 9 bases between. Germline V CDR1 and CDR2: LGHNA, YNFKEQ. This sequence was found in a man between 60 and 70 years old in good health. V gene TRBV4-2 combines with J gene TRBJ2-1; D call uncertain. The sequenced sample was blood. The CDR3 nucleotides read TGTGCCAGCAGCCAGGAGTGGAACTCCTACAATGAGCAGTTCTTC. Its protein product is CASSQEWNSYNEQFF.